This TCR beta chain was retrieved from a study of glioma-infiltrating T cells after dendritic cell vaccination. About the study: Dendritic cell vaccination trial patients had either newly diagnosed or recurrent glioblastoma. The vaccine used monocyte-derived dendritic cells pulsed overnight with autologous tumor lysate. The study, taken as a whole, reports: Higher pretreatment TIL content predicted longer progression-free time and survival.

Sequencing used immunoSEQ multiplex PCR; TCRdb keeps in-frame clones, though not all of them. The data contain about 25,000 clones, roughly 86% of them singletons. To note about this clone: Antigen: not known.

Described time point: after dendritic cell vaccination, including at tumor progression/relapse. Germline V gene sequence: CDR1 MDHEN, CDR2 SYDVKM. The CDR3 has 13 residues. With 5 bases removed from V and 0 bases from J, the gap between germline ends came to 8 bases. This chain connects TRBV28 to TRBJ2-7, with unresolved D. Sequencing was performed on blood, taken after dendritic cell vaccination. This clonotype originated in a human donor with glioblastoma. The CDR3 DNA reads TGTGCCAGCAGTCCCAGGCCCTCCTACGAGCAGTACTTC. Residues: CASSPRPSYEQYF.